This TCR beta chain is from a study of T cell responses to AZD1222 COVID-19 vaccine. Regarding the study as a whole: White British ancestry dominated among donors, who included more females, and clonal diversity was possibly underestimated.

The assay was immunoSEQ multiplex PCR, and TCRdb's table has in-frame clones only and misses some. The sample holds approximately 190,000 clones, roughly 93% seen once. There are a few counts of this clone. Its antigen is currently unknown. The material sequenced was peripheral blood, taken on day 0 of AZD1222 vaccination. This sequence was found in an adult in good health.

CDR3 residues: CASSFEGGLFVSSTDTQYF. CDR3 sequence (DNA): TGTGCCAGCAGTTTCGAGGGAGGGCTATTTGTTTCTAGCACAGATACGCAGTATTTT. The genes are TRBV28 and TRBJ2-3; 7 nucleotides match TRBD2. Germline V lookup: CDR1 MDHEN, CDR2 SYDVKM. V was clipped by 3 bases and J by 0 bases; unmatched bases: 15. CDR3 length equals 19 residues.